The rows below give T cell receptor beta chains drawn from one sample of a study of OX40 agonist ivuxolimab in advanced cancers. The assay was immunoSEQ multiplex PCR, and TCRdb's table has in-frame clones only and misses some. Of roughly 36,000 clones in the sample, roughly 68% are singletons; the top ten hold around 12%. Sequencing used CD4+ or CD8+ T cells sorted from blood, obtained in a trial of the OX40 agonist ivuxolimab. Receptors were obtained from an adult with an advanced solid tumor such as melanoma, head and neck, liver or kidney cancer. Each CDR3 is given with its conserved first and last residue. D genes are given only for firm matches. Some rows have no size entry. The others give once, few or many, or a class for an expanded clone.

CDR3 DNA: TGTGCCAGCAGCTCAGTTCGGGGCTCTGGAAACACCATATATTTT; CDR3 protein: CASSSVRGSGNTIYF; V gene: TRBV7-9; D gene: .; J gene: TRBJ1-3; clone size: .
CDR3 DNA: TGTGCCAGCAGCCGGGCAGCAGGGAGAGTGAAAGGGGCCAACGTCCTGACTTTC; CDR3 protein: CASSRAAGRVKGANVLTF; V gene: TRBV9; D gene: .; J gene: TRBJ2-6; clone size: .
CDR3 DNA: TGCGCCAGCAGCTTGGAGGTCTTTGGGGCCAACGTCCTGACTTTC; CDR3 protein: CASSLEVFGANVLTF; V gene: TRBV5-1; D gene: .; J gene: TRBJ2-6; clone size: .
CDR3 DNA: TGTGCCAGCAGCGTATCCCACACAGATACGCAGTATTTT; CDR3 protein: CASSVSHTDTQYF; V gene: TRBV9; D gene: .; J gene: TRBJ2-3; clone size: .
CDR3 DNA: TGTGCCAGCAGCCTCAGACTAGCGGGGGGTAACGGGGAGCTGTTTTTT; CDR3 protein: CASSLRLAGGNGELFF; V gene: TRBV7-2; D gene: TRBD2; J gene: TRBJ2-2; clone size: .
CDR3 DNA: TGTGCCAGCAGCTGGGAACTTAGCGGACTGGAGGGAGATACGCAGTATTTT; CDR3 protein: CASSWELSGLEGDTQYF; V gene: TRBV5-6; D gene: .; J gene: TRBJ2-3; clone size: .
CDR3 DNA: TGCAGTGTCAGGGGGAGGGAGACCCAGTACTTC; CDR3 protein: CSVRGRETQYF; V gene: TRBV20-1; D gene: .; J gene: TRBJ2-5; clone size: .
CDR3 DNA: TGTGCCATCCCCCAGGGGAACTATGGCTACACCTTC; CDR3 protein: CAIPQGNYGYTF; V gene: TRBV6-1; D gene: .; J gene: TRBJ1-2; clone size: few
CDR3 DNA: TGTGCCAGCAACCACGACAGGGGACGGATCCTGAACACTGAAGCTTTCTTT; CDR3 protein: CASNHDRGRILNTEAFF; V gene: TRBV7-9; D gene: TRBD1; J gene: TRBJ1-1; clone size: .
CDR3 DNA: TGCAGCGTTGAAGAAGTGTACACGCAGTATTTT; CDR3 protein: CSVEEVYTQYF; V gene: TRBV29-1; D gene: .; J gene: TRBJ2-3; clone size: .
CDR3 DNA: TGTGCCAGGAGGTCAGGGAGTAATTCACCCCTCCACTTT; CDR3 protein: CARRSGSNSPLHF; V gene: TRBV2; D gene: .; J gene: TRBJ1-6; clone size: .
CDR3 DNA: TGTGCCAGCTCCGGGGTTGTTAAAACCTATAATTCACCCCTCCACTTT; CDR3 protein: CASSGVVKTYNSPLHF; V gene: TRBV5-8; D gene: .; J gene: TRBJ1-6; clone size: medium-sized
CDR3 DNA: TGTGCCAGCAGTGGACAGCTACGAGGGCAGTACTTC; CDR3 protein: CASSGQLRGQYF; V gene: TRBV27; D gene: .; J gene: TRBJ2-7; clone size: .
CDR3 DNA: TGTGCCAGCACCAGACTTACTGAAGCTTTCTTT; CDR3 protein: CASTRLTEAFF; V gene: TRBV13; D gene: .; J gene: TRBJ1-1; clone size: .
CDR3 DNA: TGTGCCAGCAGTTCCCGACTAGCGGGGGGCCTTTACAATGAGCAGTTCTTC; CDR3 protein: CASSSRLAGGLYNEQFF; V gene: TRBV27; D gene: TRBD2; J gene: TRBJ2-1; clone size: .
CDR3 DNA: TGCGCCAGCAGCTTGGGGCTAGCGGGGCATGAGCAGTTCTTC; CDR3 protein: CASSLGLAGHEQFF; V gene: TRBV5-1; D gene: TRBD2; J gene: TRBJ2-1; clone size: .
CDR3 DNA: TGTGCCAGCAGCTCACAGGAAAATCAGCCCCAGCATTTT; CDR3 protein: CASSSQENQPQHF; V gene: TRBV11-2; D gene: .; J gene: TRBJ1-5; clone size: .
CDR3 DNA: TGTGCCAGCAGCCGGGGGCCAGGGGAAAAACTGTTTTTT; CDR3 protein: CASSRGPGEKLFF; V gene: TRBV2; D gene: .; J gene: TRBJ1-4; clone size: .
CDR3 DNA: TGTGCCAGCAAAACAGAACAAAATACCTACACTGAAGCTTTCTTT; CDR3 protein: CASKTEQNTYTEAFF; V gene: TRBV2; D gene: .; J gene: TRBJ1-1; clone size: .
CDR3 DNA: TGCGCCAGCAGCTTGGTGGCTAGCGGGGGGGCCATGGCAGATACGCAGTATTTT; CDR3 protein: CASSLVASGGAMADTQYF; V gene: TRBV5-1; D gene: TRBD2; J gene: TRBJ2-3; clone size: .
CDR3 DNA: TGTGCCTGGAGTTACCCCTCCGGGACAGCTAATGAAAAACTGTTTTTT; CDR3 protein: CAWSYPSGTANEKLFF; V gene: TRBV30; D gene: TRBD1; J gene: TRBJ1-4; clone size: once
CDR3 DNA: TGTGCCAGCAGTATAGCGGGGGTTTTCCAAGAGACCCAGTACTTC; CDR3 protein: CASSIAGVFQETQYF; V gene: TRBV25-1; D gene: TRBD2; J gene: TRBJ2-5; clone size: few
CDR3 DNA: TGTGCCAGCAGCCTCGGACGGGGGTATGGCTACACCTTC; CDR3 protein: CASSLGRGYGYTF; V gene: TRBV7-9; D gene: .; J gene: TRBJ1-2; clone size: .
CDR3 DNA: TGTGCCAGCAGCGTCCTCCGGGACAGCCATTTGGAGGGAAACACCATATATTTT; CDR3 protein: CASSVLRDSHLEGNTIYF; V gene: TRBV9; D gene: TRBD1; J gene: TRBJ1-3; clone size: medium-sized
CDR3 DNA: TGTGCCAGCTGTCCGGGACTAGCGGGGGGGCAGGTCACCGGGGAGCTGTTTTTT; CDR3 protein: CASCPGLAGGQVTGELFF; V gene: TRBV27; D gene: TRBD2; J gene: TRBJ2-2; clone size: .
CDR3 DNA: TGTGCCAGCTCACCTAGCACAGATACGCAGTATTTT; CDR3 protein: CASSPSTDTQYF; V gene: TRBV18; D gene: .; J gene: TRBJ2-3; clone size: .
CDR3 DNA: TGTGCCAGCAGAGCCGGGACTAGAAACCACGAGCAGTACTTC; CDR3 protein: CASRAGTRNHEQYF; V gene: TRBV6-6; D gene: TRBD2; J gene: TRBJ2-7; clone size: .
CDR3 DNA: TGTGCCAGCAGCTTACGGGAACTCGCGAACACTGAAGCTTTCTTT; CDR3 protein: CASSLRELANTEAFF; V gene: TRBV7-8; D gene: .; J gene: TRBJ1-1; clone size: .
CDR3 DNA: TGTGCCAGCAGTTTAGTCCCCGGGGAGCTGTTTTTT; CDR3 protein: CASSLVPGELFF; V gene: TRBV28; D gene: .; J gene: TRBJ2-2; clone size: .
CDR3 DNA: TGTGCCAGCAGCTTGGACTTAGGGGAGCAGTACTTC; CDR3 protein: CASSLDLGEQYF; V gene: TRBV5-5; D gene: .; J gene: TRBJ2-7; clone size: .